This TCR beta chain was identified in a study of blood T cells in healthy people across ages. Study-level findings and limits: Considered underestimates were the diversity estimates obtained from one million T cells. TCR beta diversity correlated strongly with naive T cell percentage.

Germline V CDR1 and CDR2: ENHRY, SYGVKD. The CDR3 runs 15 residues. Losses at the gene ends were 2 bases for V and 5 bases for J; bases not matched to a gene: 4. Next came a second PCR, run for about 6 to 11 cycles, which used a sample-barcoded 5' primer along with a J-beta primer mix. One entry per CDR3 protein, called by TCRdb with MiXCR from the 5' RACE reads. The data show around 1,600,000 distinct CDR3 sequences, 40% to 45% seen once. In regard to this clonotype: Its cognate antigen is unknown.

This receptor was taken from a woman aged 18-29 years in good health. V is TRBV10-3 and J is TRBJ1-5; 9 bases align to TRBD1. The sequencing sample was made of blood. The CDR3 loop is CAISEAGQGYQPQHF. CDR3 sequence (DNA): TGTGCCATCAGTGAGGCGGGACAGGGATATCAGCCCCAGCATTTT.